The following is a T cell receptor beta chain sequence with its context. The CDR3 runs to 18 residues. Per the germline V gene, CDR1 is MNHNS and CDR2 is SASEGT. TCRdb analysed the PCR reads with MiXCR anew, one entry per CDR3 protein. The sample contains around 12,000 distinct CDR3 sequences, 40% to 50% of which appear only once. The data stem from a study of immune characterization of retroperitoneal liposarcoma. The receptor's source is a female donor with retroperitoneal liposarcoma. This chain joins TRBV6-1 and TRBJ2-1; TRBD1 might be the D (5 bases). The J call is doubtful: the DNA matches TRBJ2-7 better. Sequencing used tumor tissue. The CDR3 coding sequence is TGTGCCAGCAGTGAAGTAATAATCTCAAGCAGGGTCAAAGATGAGCAGTACTTC. This translates into CASSEVIISSRVKDEQYF.